Listed here are 24 T cell receptor beta chains from one sample, sequenced in a study of blood T cell repertoires in COVID-19. Some clones are missing from TCRdb's copy, which holds only in-frame ones; the method was immunoSEQ multiplex PCR. The table records 200,000 or so clones, 80% to 90% of them present only once. Sequencing was carried out using peripheral blood. The receptors were sampled from a man between 35 and 55 years old who had recovered from COVID-19.

Turning to this clone: This sample also contains other DNA sequences that code for the same CDR3. The V gene is TRBV5-1, the J gene TRBJ2-3, with D possibly TRBD2 on 5 matching bases. The CDR3 length is 16 residues. V lost 0 bases and J 0 bases, leaving 11 bases between the germline ends. CDR1 SGHRS and CDR2 YFSETQ come from the germline V gene. CDR3 sequence reads: CASSLGLAVSTDTQYF. CDR3 DNA: TGCGCCAGCAGCTTGGGTCTAGCCGTAAGCACAGATACGCAGTATTTT.

This sequence joins TRBV19 and TRBJ2-3; D possibly corresponds to TRBD2 (5 bases). V was trimmed by 3 bases and J by 8 bases, leaving 18 bases between them. The length of the CDR3 is 15 residues. The germline gives CDR1 LNHDA, CDR2 SQIVND (reference sequence). The CDR3 is CASSIPPPGSGTQYF. CDR3 nucleotide sequence: TGTGCCAGTAGTATCCCTCCACCGGGGTCGGGTACGCAGTATTTT.

V usage is TRBV6-5 and J usage is TRBJ2-5, with 7 bases lining up with TRBD2. Looked up from germline, CDR1 is MNHEY and CDR2 is SVGAGI. The CDR3 totals 15 residues. V was pared by 6 bases and J by 4 bases, with 11 bases of the junction left unmatched. In DNA form, the CDR3 reads TGTGCCAGCAGCCTAGCGGCAAAGGAGGCAGAGACCCAGTACTTC. It yields the protein CASSLAAKEAETQYF.

The chain has TRBV29-1 and TRBJ1-2; a weak D match, TRBD1 (6 bases). Germline V CDR1 and CDR2: SQVTM, ANQGSEA. This CDR3 has 13 amino acids. Trimming pared 4 bases from V and 4 bases from J, leaving 13 bases between. The CDR3 nucleotides are TGCAGCGTTGGGTCAGGGGCCGGCTATGGCTACACCTTC. Translated, it gives CSVGSGAGYGYTF. The whole variable domain, filled in from reference TRBV29-1 and TRBJ1-2, reads SAVISQKPSRDICQRGTSLTIQCQVDSQVTMMFWYRQQPGQSLTLIATANQGSEATYESGFVIDKFPISRPNLTFSTLTVSNMSPEDSSIYLCSVGSGAGYGYTFGSGTRLTVV.

The V and J genes are TRBV5-5 and TRBJ2-7; TRBD1 aligns across 9 bases. Germline lookup yields CDR1 SGHKS and CDR2 YYEKEE (reference sequence). The CDR3 is made up of 14 amino acids. The V segment lost 4 bases and the J segment 6 bases; nucleotides outside the gene matches: 8. CDR3 nucleotide sequence: TGTGCCAGCAGCCGTACCGGGACAGGGTTCGAGCAGTACTTC. This encodes CASSRTGTGFEQYF.

The chain employs TRBV4-1 and TRBJ2-3, with 8 bases identical to TRBD2. With 4 bases clipped from V and 0 bases from J, the junction kept 12 bases outside the gene matches. This CDR3 spans 18 amino acids. Germline V lookup: CDR1 MGHRA, CDR2 YSYEKL. Written as DNA, the CDR3 is TGCGCCAGCAGCCTAGAGGGTGCTAGCGGGTATAGCACAGATACGCAGTATTTT. It encodes CASSLEGASGYSTDTQYF.

CDR3 in DNA: TGTGCCAGCAGCCAGACAGGGAACTATGGCTACACCTTC. It translates to CASSQTGNYGYTF. The chain carries TRBV5-5 and TRBJ1-2; 7 nucleotides agree with TRBD1. The junction had 2 bases not matched to a gene; V was cut back by 4 bases and J by 2 bases. This CDR3 spans 13 amino acids. CDR1 is SGHKS, CDR2 YYEKEE, per germline (reference sequence).

J is TRBJ2-7 and V is TRBV7-8; TRBD2 aligns across 12 bases. CDR3 size: 14 residues. Germline V lookup: CDR1 SGHVS, CDR2 FQNEAQ. J was trimmed by 7 bases and V by 0 bases; bases with no gene match: 1. CDR3 DNA sequence: TGTGCCAGCAGCTTAGCTGGACTAGCGGGAGAGCAGTACTTC. Translating gives CASSLAGLAGEQYF.

The J gene is TRBJ2-7, the V gene TRBV6-5; possible D gene TRBD2, 6 bases. Trimming took off 7 bases at V and 1 base at J, with 14 bases between the two ends. The CDR3 has 14 amino acids. The germline gives CDR1 MNHEY, CDR2 SVGAGI. CDR3 sequence reads: CASTTMAGSYEQYF. The CDR3 DNA reads TGTGCCAGCACAACGATGGCGGGGTCCTACGAGCAGTACTTC.

J is TRBJ2-7 and V is TRBV2; 7 nucleotides match TRBD1. J lost 7 bases, V lost 6 bases, and 15 bases had no gene match. CDR1 is SNHLY, CDR2 FYNNEI, per germline. This CDR3 comprises 15 residues. CDR3 DNA: TGTGCCAGCAGGGGGGCCGGGACAGCCCTTCTGGAGCAGTACTTC. Its translation is CASRGAGTALLEQYF.

This chain connects TRBV5-4 to TRBJ2-1, with 10 positions matching TRBD2. This CDR3 region has 18 residues. Trimming took 4 bases from V and 0 from J; bases not matched to a gene: 10. Per the germline V gene, CDR1 is SGHNT and CDR2 is YYREEE (reference sequence). The DNA of the CDR3 is TGTGCCAGCAGCAGAGCTAGCGGGGGACTCCGCTCCTACAATGAGCAGTTCTTC. Translated, it gives CASSRASGGLRSYNEQFF.

The chain has TRBV7-9 and TRBJ2-1, with D perhaps TRBD1 (6 bases). The CDR3 sequence is 16 residues long. Trimming removed 5 bases at V and 0 bases at J, with 14 bases between. From germline, CDR1 is SEHNR and CDR2 FQNEAQ (reference sequence). CDR3 nucleotides: TGTGCCAGCAGCCCCGGACAGTCAGTCTCCTACAATGAGCAGTTCTTC. Amino acids: CASSPGQSVSYNEQFF.

The CDR3: CASSQWREGPETQYF. As DNA, the CDR3 is TGTGCCAGCAGCCAGTGGCGGGAGGGCCCGGAGACCCAGTACTTC. V gene TRBV14 combines with J gene TRBJ2-5, with 9 bases that match TRBD2. J gave up 5 bases and V 3 bases, and 7 bases lay outside the gene matches. CDR1 SGHDN and CDR2 FVKESK come from the germline V gene. The CDR3 spans 15 residues. The full variable domain, rest sourced from reference TRBV14 and TRBJ2-5, is EAGVTQFPSHSVIEKGQTVTLRCDPISGHDNLYWYRRVMGKEIKFLLHFVKESKQDESGMPNNRFLAERTGGTYSTLKVQPAELEDSGVYFCASSQWREGPETQYFGPGTRLLVL.

CDR3 bases: TGTGCCAGTAACCATGGGCAGGGGGCGTTTAGGGCGCACACCGGGGAGCTGTTTTTT. It translates to CASNHGQGAFRAHTGELFF. This chain uses TRBV19 with TRBJ2-2, with TRBD1 matching 8 bases. The V gene's germline CDR1 is LNHDA and CDR2 SQIVND (reference sequence). This CDR3 is built from 19 residues. V lost 7 bases, J lost 3 bases, and 19 bases stayed unmatched.

The chain is built from TRBV6-2 or TRBV6-3 and TRBJ1-5, with TRBD1 matching over 9 bases. CDR1 and CDR2 (germline): MNHEY, SVGEGT. The trim removed 6 bases at V and 5 bases at J, leaving 5 bases unmatched. This CDR3 is 14 amino acids long. The CDR3: CASSPGTGHQPQHF. In DNA form, the CDR3 reads TGTGCCAGCAGCCCAGGGACAGGGCATCAGCCCCAGCATTTT.

The rearrangement joins TRBV2 to TRBJ1-2; no reliable D call. V lost 7 bases and J lost 3, with 15 bases in between. CDR3 length: 14 residues. The germline V gene has CDR1 SNHLY and CDR2 FYNNEI. CDR3 amino acids: CASIIGSGDYGYTF. CDR3 nucleotides: TGTGCCAGCATAATCGGGAGTGGTGACTATGGCTACACCTTC.

The V call is TRBV7-9, the J call TRBJ1-5; D is uncertain. This CDR3 has 12 amino acids. Germline CDR1 reads SEHNR; CDR2 reads FQNEAQ (reference sequence). V was clipped by 4 bases and J by 7 bases, with 8 bases between them. CDR3 region: CASSYDRQPQHF. The CDR3 DNA reads TGTGCCAGCAGCTATGATCGGCAGCCCCAGCATTTT.

The V and J genes are TRBV27 and TRBJ2-3; 8 positions agree with TRBD1. From germline, CDR1 is MNHEY and CDR2 SMNVEV (reference sequence). The CDR3 consists of 16 residues. V was clipped by 8 bases and J by 6 bases; unmatched bases: 16. The CDR3 protein is CASRESGTGAEDTQYF. CDR3 in DNA: TGTGCCAGCCGAGAATCAGGGACAGGCGCCGAGGATACGCAGTATTTT.

The chain has TRBV2 and TRBJ1-1; TRBD1 aligns across 9 bases. With V trimmed by 5 bases and J by 4 bases, 5 bases remained unmatched. Germline values: CDR1 SNHLY, CDR2 FYNNEI. This CDR3 comprises 14 residues. The CDR3 sequence: CASSRETGGTEAFF. DNA of the CDR3: TGTGCCAGCAGTAGAGAGACAGGGGGCACTGAAGCTTTCTTT. Full variable domain (rest looked up from reference TRBV2 and TRBJ1-1): EPEVTQTPSHQVTQMGQEVILRCVPISNHLYFYWYRQILGQKVEFLVSFYNNEISEKSEIFDDQFSVERPDGSNFTLKIRSTKLEDSAMYFCASSRETGGTEAFFGQGTRLTVV.

J is TRBJ1-1 and V is TRBV19, with D possibly matching TRBD1 (5 bases). V was clipped by 10 bases and J by 1 base, with 13 bases between them. CDR1 LNHDA and CDR2 SQIVND come from the germline V gene (reference sequence). The CDR3 length is 13 residues. CDR3 DNA: TGTGCCACAAGGGGAACAGGGAACACTGAAGCTTTCTTT. Translated: CATRGTGNTEAFF.

V usage is TRBV4-3 and J usage is TRBJ2-5; 7 bases line up with TRBD2. Germline V CDR1 and CDR2: LGHNA, YSLEER. The ends lost 3 bases at V and 5 bases at J; junction bases unmatched: 3. The CDR3 spans 13 residues. CDR3 amino acids: CASSQRERETQYF. In nucleotides, the CDR3 is TGCGCCAGCAGCCAGCGGGAGAGGGAGACCCAGTACTTC.

The genes are TRBV18 and TRBJ1-2; 9 bases map to TRBD1. J gave up 0 bases and V 3 bases, and 5 bases lay outside the gene matches. The germline gives CDR1 KGHSH, CDR2 LQKENI. The CDR3 is 16 residues long. CDR3 bases: TGTGCCAGCTCACCCGGGACAGGGCGCGCTAACTATGGCTACACCTTC. Protein sequence: CASSPGTGRANYGYTF. The full variable domain, in which reference TRBV18 and TRBJ1-2 provide the parts outside the CDR3, is NAGVMQNPRHLVRRRGQEARLRCSPMKGHSHVYWYRQLPEEGLKFMVYLQKENIIDESGMPKERFSAEFPKEGPSILRIQQVVRGDSAAYFCASSPGTGRANYGYTFGSGTRLTVV.

This chain uses TRBV7-6 with TRBJ2-3; 15 bases map to TRBD2. CDR3 length equals 17 residues. V shed 5 bases, J shed 2 bases, and the junction held 5 bases outside the gene matches. In germline, CDR1 is SGHVS, CDR2 FNYEAQ. Here the CDR3 reads CASSPGLAGGLTDTQYF. The CDR3 coding sequence is TGTGCCAGCAGCCCAGGACTAGCGGGGGGGCTCACAGATACGCAGTATTTT.

A single count supports this clone. The J gene is TRBJ2-2, the V gene TRBV18; maybe TRBD1 (5 bases). This CDR3 comprises 15 residues. Germline V gene sequence: CDR1 KGHSH, CDR2 LQKENI. V lost 0 bases, J lost 8 bases, and 13 bases lay in between. CDR3 sequence (DNA): TGTGCCAGCTCACCACCCTATGGGGCTAAAGGGGAGCTGTTTTTT. Translation gives CASSPPYGAKGELFF.